The next 25 T cell receptor beta chains were all read from a single sample in a study of tumor-infiltrating lymphocytes in localized non-small cell lung cancer. Some clones are missing from TCRdb's copy, which holds only in-frame ones; the method was immunoSEQ multiplex PCR. Of approximately 24,000 clones in the sample, approximately 64% are singletons; the top ten hold more than 5%. The specimen was lung tumor tissue. These receptors were taken from a human donor with non-small cell lung cancer.

The sample holds a few counts of this clone. The chain combines TRBV7-9 with TRBJ2-1; TRBD2 aligns across 7 bases. V lost 11 bases to trimming and J lost 7 bases; unmatched junction nucleotides: 14. Germline values: CDR1 SEHNR, CDR2 FQNEAQ (reference sequence). CDR3 length: 14 amino acids. The CDR3 loop reads CALPRREPGNEQFF. For the CDR3, the DNA is TGTGCCTTACCGCGGCGGGAGCCGGGGAATGAGCAGTTCTTC.

J is TRBJ1-1 and V is TRBV5-1, with 7 bases fitting TRBD1. The germline V gene has CDR1 SGHRS and CDR2 YFSETQ. This CDR3 is built from 15 residues. Losses at the gene ends were 0 bases for V and 4 bases for J; bases not matched to a gene: 6. Written as DNA, the CDR3 is TGCGCCAGCAGCTTGGAGGCAGGGGGTTTCACTGAAGCTTTCTTT. Translating it yields CASSLEAGGFTEAFF.

This chain connects TRBV7-2 to TRBJ2-5; 7 nucleotides line up with TRBD1. Germline CDR1 and CDR2: SGHTA and FQGNSA. This CDR3 region has 14 residues. Losses at the gene ends were 5 bases for V and 1 base for J; bases not matched to a gene: 4. CDR3 bases: TGTGCCAGCAGCATTGGGACAGCCCAAGAGACCCAGTACTTC. It codes for CASSIGTAQETQYF.

There are a few counts of this clone. The chain uses TRBV27 and TRBJ1-1; 7 nucleotides align to TRBD1. Looked up from germline, CDR1 is MNHEY and CDR2 is SMNVEV (reference sequence). This CDR3 comprises 13 residues. V shed 5 bases and J 4 bases; nucleotides not matched to a gene: 4. The CDR3 sequence is CASSARGSTEAFF. CDR3 DNA: TGTGCCAGCAGTGCCAGGGGGAGCACTGAAGCTTTCTTT.

The V and J genes are TRBV14 and TRBJ2-7; D gene uncertain. Germline CDR1 SGHDN, CDR2 FVKESK. Trimming removed 2 bases from V and 5 bases from J, with 7 bases in between. The CDR3 totals 12 residues. The CDR3 DNA sequence: TGTGCCAGCAGCCAAAAGTCTCACGAGCAGTACTTC. It specifies CASSQKSHEQYF. Looking up the rest from reference TRBV14 and TRBJ2-7 gives the full variable domain: EAGVTQFPSHSVIEKGQTVTLRCDPISGHDNLYWYRRVMGKEIKFLLHFVKESKQDESGMPNNRFLAERTGGTYSTLKVQPAELEDSGVYFCASSQKSHEQYFGPGTRLTVT.

The rearrangement uses TRBV28 and TRBJ1-1; 9 bases match TRBD1. CDR1 is MDHEN, CDR2 SYDVKM, per germline. Losses at the gene ends were 4 bases for V and 4 bases for J; bases not matched to a gene: 16. The CDR3 has 18 residues. CDR3 in amino acids: CASSYSVGTGRGGTEAFF. In nucleotides, the CDR3 is TGTGCCAGCAGTTATTCCGTCGGGACAGGGCGGGGGGGCACTGAAGCTTTCTTT.

The chain combines TRBV7-9 with TRBJ1-1, with D hard to call. Trimming removed 3 bases from V and 3 bases from J, with 8 bases in between. This CDR3 has 13 residues. The germline V gene encodes CDR1 SEHNR and CDR2 FQNEAQ (reference sequence). CDR3 DNA sequence: TGTGCCAGCAGCTTGGTTGTGGACACTGAAGCTTTCTTT. Translated: CASSLVVDTEAFF.

In this sample, this clone turned up once. The chain has TRBV11-2 and TRBJ2-7; the match to TRBD2 covers 7 bases. V dropped 5 bases and J dropped 0; count of bases not matched to a gene: 10. The CDR3 covers 16 residues. Germline-derived CDR1 and CDR2 are SGHAT and FQNNGV. The CDR3 nucleotides read TGTGCCAGCAGCCTCCTCACCACTAGCGTCTCCTACGAGCAGTACTTC. Protein product: CASSLLTTSVSYEQYF.

The chain joins TRBV5-4 to TRBJ1-3; tentative D call: TRBD1 (6 bases). Trimming cost V 1 base and J 0 bases, with 11 bases left between them. CDR1 and CDR2 (germline): SGHNT, YYREEE (reference sequence). This CDR3 contains 16 residues. The CDR3 loop is CASSLRRGISGNTIYF. In DNA form, the CDR3 reads TGTGCCAGCAGCTTGAGGAGGGGGATCTCTGGAAACACCATATATTTT. The full variable domain, completed using reference TRBV5-4 and TRBJ1-3, is ETGVTQSPTHLIKTRGQQVTLRCSSQSGHNTVSWYQQALGQGPQFIFQYYREEENGRGNFPPRFSGLQFPNYSSELNVNALELDDSALYLCASSLRRGISGNTIYFGEGSWLTVV.

The chain employs TRBV6-4 and TRBJ2-1; D not certain. This CDR3 region has 16 residues. Germline lookup yields CDR1 MRHNA and CDR2 SNTAGT. Trimming shortened V by 5 bases and J by 0 bases, and 14 bases separated the two germline ends. Here the CDR3 DNA reads TGTGCCAGCAGTTACCCGAGCGAGTACTCCTACAATGAGCAGTTCTTC. Encoded protein: CASSYPSEYSYNEQFF.

This chain joins TRBV6-1 and TRBJ1-4; no clear D. CDR3 length: 14 amino acids. Per the germline V gene, CDR1 is MNHNS and CDR2 is SASEGT. Trimming stripped 8 bases from V and 0 bases from J, with 10 bases between. The CDR3 DNA sequence: TGTGCCAGCGGAAGCAGCGCAACTAATGAAAAACTGTTTTTT. Translation: CASGSSATNEKLFF.

V gene TRBV6-5 combines with J gene TRBJ1-2; D perhaps matches TRBD1 (5 bases). Trimming stripped 4 bases from V and 2 bases from J, with 17 bases between. Germline V gives CDR1 MNHEY, CDR2 SVGAGI. The CDR3 runs 16 residues. The CDR3 sequence: CASSSQRDFTNYGYTF. The CDR3 DNA sequence: TGTGCCAGCAGTTCCCAACGGGACTTCACCAACTATGGCTACACCTTC.

The rearrangement links TRBV5-1 to TRBJ2-7; D is unresolved. The ends were cut back, 2 bases at V and 0 bases at J, with 12 bases in the middle. The CDR3 has 15 amino acids. Germline-derived CDR1 and CDR2 are SGHRS and YFSETQ. The CDR3, as DNA: TGCGCCAGCAGCTTAGGACGGGCCCTCTCCTACGAGCAGTACTTC. Translation gives CASSLGRALSYEQYF.

This sequence joins TRBV28 and TRBJ2-7; D is undetermined. Between the trimmed V and J ends, which lost 6 bases and 1 base, there was a span of 7 bases. CDR3 length: 12 amino acids. Germline values: CDR1 MDHEN, CDR2 SYDVKM. CDR3 sequence (DNA): TGTGCCAGCAGACACGGTTCCTACGAGCAGTACTTC. It encodes CASRHGSYEQYF. Full variable domain (rest looked up from reference TRBV28 and TRBJ2-7): DVKVTQSSRYLVKRTGEKVFLECVQDMDHENMFWYRQDPGLGLRLIYFSYDVKMKEKGDIPEGYSVSREKKERFSLILESASTNQTSMYLCASRHGSYEQYFGPGTRLTVT.

J is TRBJ2-1 and V is TRBV2, with 8 bases lining up with TRBD2. The CDR3 spans 16 residues. V trimming: 7 bases; J trimming: 6 bases; junction bases outside the gene matches: 14. The germline V gene encodes CDR1 SNHLY and CDR2 FYNNEI. The CDR3 protein is CASTPLGTSGFNEQFF. The CDR3 DNA sequence: TGTGCCAGCACCCCCCTTGGTACTAGCGGATTCAATGAGCAGTTCTTC.

The rearrangement links TRBV15 to TRBJ2-1; a weak D match, TRBD1 (5 bases). CDR3 length equals 16 residues. Germline V CDR1 and CDR2: LNHNV, YYDKDF (reference sequence). Trimming removed 3 bases from V and 2 bases from J, with 14 bases in between. CDR3: CATSSGAGIAYNEQFF. The CDR3 DNA reads as TGTGCCACCAGCAGTGGGGCAGGGATCGCCTACAATGAGCAGTTCTTC.

The chain recombines TRBV5-3 with TRBJ1-2; 11 nucleotides agree with TRBD1. TRBV5-3 is flagged as an ORF with uncertain function. This CDR3 has 16 residues. Trimming took 0 bases from V and 8 from J; bases not matched to a gene: 9. In DNA form, the CDR3 reads TGTGCCAGAAGCTTGGCGAAAGGACAGGGGGCTACGGGCTACACCTTC. As protein: CARSLAKGQGATGYTF.

This clone was picked up one time. The chain joins TRBV10-2 to TRBJ2-3, with 10 bases lining up with TRBD1. V was clipped by 8 bases and J by 5 bases; unmatched bases: 4. Germline lookup yields CDR1 WSHSY and CDR2 SAAADI. This CDR3 is 13 amino acids long. CDR3 nucleotides: TGCGCCAGCGGGACAGGGGCAGAAGATACGCAGTATTTT. This translates into CASGTGAEDTQYF.

The CDR3 region is CASSTSGRGYNEQFF. CDR3 nucleotide sequence: TGTGCCAGCAGCACTAGCGGGAGAGGCTACAATGAGCAGTTCTTC. This chain connects TRBV7-9 to TRBJ2-1, with 11 bases lining up with TRBD2. Germline V lookup: CDR1 SEHNR, CDR2 FQNEAQ (reference sequence). With V trimmed by 5 bases and J by 3 bases, 3 bases remained unmatched. CDR3 size: 15 residues.

The chain is built from TRBV4-1 and TRBJ2-1; TRBD2 agrees at 11 bases. Germline V lookup: CDR1 MGHRA, CDR2 YSYEKL. CDR3 length equals 16 residues. The V and J ends lost 0 bases and 9 bases, in that order; junction bases with no gene match: 7. CDR3 DNA sequence: TGCGCCAGCAGCCAAGATTGGACTAGCGGGTGGGGTGAGCAGTTCTTC. Translation: CASSQDWTSGWGEQFF.

This sequence joins TRBV19 and TRBJ1-1; 7 nucleotides match TRBD1. The CDR3 runs 16 residues. Losses at the gene ends were 9 bases for V and 6 bases for J; bases not matched to a gene: 19. CDR1 is LNHDA, CDR2 SQIVND, per germline (reference sequence). CDR3 loop: CASRSDREWDSAEAFF. The DNA of the CDR3 is TGTGCCAGCCGAAGTGACAGGGAGTGGGACTCGGCTGAAGCTTTCTTT.

This rearrangement joins TRBV28 to TRBJ1-5; tentatively, D is TRBD1 (6 bases). The germline V and J ends were trimmed by 7 bases and 10 bases, with 17 bases remaining between them. Germline CDR1 and CDR2: MDHEN and SYDVKM. The CDR3 is made up of 13 amino acids. The CDR3 DNA reads TGTGCCAGCAAGGGGGACCCGAGGGTCCCCCAGCATTTT. This codes for CASKGDPRVPQHF.

This clone was seen only once. This sequence joins TRBV19 and TRBJ2-7, with D possibly being TRBD1 (6 bases). The CDR3 consists of 16 residues. V was clipped by 4 bases and J by 0 bases, with 16 bases between them. Per germline, CDR1 LNHDA and CDR2 SQIVND (reference sequence). CDR3 amino acids: CASSTLLTGNSYEQYF. The CDR3 coding sequence is TGTGCCAGTAGTACCCTCCTAACAGGGAACTCCTACGAGCAGTACTTC.

V and J are TRBV6-4 and TRBJ2-7, with D possibly called TRBD1 or TRBD2 (5 bases each). The germline V gene has CDR1 MRHNA and CDR2 SNTAGT. V dropped 0 bases and J dropped 3 bases, with 18 bases sitting between them. The CDR3 extends over 17 amino acids. The CDR3 DNA follows: TGTGCCAGCAGTGACTCCGCCAGGGACGACCGTCGCTACGAGCAGTACTTC. Residues: CASSDSARDDRRYEQYF.

The table lists this clone with a few counts. The genes are TRBV30 and TRBJ2-7; a possible D gene is TRBD2 (6 bases). CDR3 length equals 14 residues. Germline V gives CDR1 GTSNPN, CDR2 SVGIG (reference sequence). V was clipped by 2 bases and J by 5 bases, with 16 bases between them. CDR3 sequence (DNA): TGTGCCTGGAGTACTGGGACCGGAGGGGACGAGCAGTACTTC. Its translation is CAWSTGTGGDEQYF.